Following are 27 T cell receptor beta chains from one sample sequenced in a study of T cell responses to AZD1222 COVID-19 vaccine. The repertoire was sequenced with immunoSEQ multiplex PCR; TCRdb's copy has only in-frame clones and lacks some. This table has 130,000 to 150,000 clones, under 95% appearing once. The sequenced sample was peripheral blood, obtained on day 0 of AZD1222 vaccination. The receptors originated from an adult in good health.

The chain uses TRBV18 and TRBJ2-1; TRBD2 matches at 9 bases. The ends lost 3 bases at V and 7 bases at J; junction bases unmatched: 7. The CDR3 runs 15 residues. The germline V gene has CDR1 KGHSH and CDR2 LQKENI. Written as DNA, the CDR3 is TGTGCCAGCTCACCCCCGGGACTAGCCGGGAATGAGCAGTTCTTC. Amino acids: CASSPPGLAGNEQFF.

The CDR3 DNA sequence: TGTGCCAGCTCAGCTGGAGGTTCTACTCAGCCCCAGCATTTT. The encoded protein is CASSAGGSTQPQHF. This chain uses TRBV18 with TRBJ1-5; D gene ambiguous. Trimming took off 5 bases at V and 6 bases at J, with 14 bases between the two ends. CDR3 length equals 14 residues. Germline-derived CDR1 and CDR2 are KGHSH and LQKENI.

The rearrangement links TRBV5-1 to TRBJ2-7, with D possibly being TRBD1 (5 bases). V was pared by 0 bases and J by 2 bases, with 6 bases between. The germline gives CDR1 SGHRS, CDR2 YFSETQ. The CDR3 sequence is 13 residues long. CDR3 nucleotides: TGCGCCAGCAGCTTGGCGACAGCCTACGAGCAGTACTTC. It yields the protein CASSLATAYEQYF.

The J gene is TRBJ1-3, the V gene TRBV27, with TRBD1 matching 7 bases. V lost 5 bases, J lost 0 bases, and 4 bases stayed unmatched. CDR1 and CDR2 from the germline V gene are MNHEY and SMNVEV (reference sequence). CDR3 length: 15 amino acids. CDR3 loop: CASSRQGSSGNTIYF. In nucleotides, the CDR3 is TGTGCCAGCAGTCGACAGGGAAGCTCTGGAAACACCATATATTTT.

The V and J genes are TRBV2 and TRBJ1-5, with D hard to call. CDR3 length: 13 residues. Trimming removed 6 bases from V and 3 bases from J, with 9 bases in between. Germline V gives CDR1 SNHLY, CDR2 FYNNEI. CDR3: CASRFQDNQPQHF. CDR3 nucleotide sequence: TGTGCCAGCAGGTTTCAGGACAATCAGCCCCAGCATTTT.

This clone was seen a single time. The V gene is TRBV7-3, the J gene TRBJ2-1; D remains ambiguous. Germline V gene data show CDR1 as SGHTA and CDR2 as FQGTGA. Trimming pared 1 base from V and 6 bases from J, leaving 25 bases between. This CDR3 is 19 amino acids long. Here the CDR3 DNA reads TGTGCCAGCAGCTTAATTGGATCGGCCAGCCTACTAAGTGTCAATGAGCAGTTCTTC. Its protein is CASSLIGSASLLSVNEQFF.

This clone has only one observation. The chain carries TRBV28 and TRBJ1-1, with a tentative D call TRBD1 (6 bases). V was cut by 3 bases and J by 8 bases, with 7 bases left in between. Germline CDR1 MDHEN, CDR2 SYDVKM. The CDR3 is made up of 11 amino acids. The CDR3 bases are TGTGCCAGCAGTTTGGACAGCGAAGCTTTCTTT. Translating it yields CASSLDSEAFF.

The J gene is TRBJ1-5, the V gene TRBV6-5; D is possibly TRBD1 (5 bases). This CDR3 spans 14 amino acids. Per germline, CDR1 MNHEY and CDR2 SVGAGI. V was shortened by 7 bases and J by 0 bases, with 10 bases between the two germline ends. The CDR3 reads CASKKGDSNQPQHF. DNA for the CDR3: TGTGCCAGCAAAAAAGGGGATAGCAATCAGCCCCAGCATTTT.

The chain employs TRBV6-1 and TRBJ2-1, with TRBD2 identical over 10 bases. The CDR3 has 15 residues. Germline V gives CDR1 MNHNS, CDR2 SASEGT. The trim removed 2 bases at V and 4 bases at J, leaving 2 bases unmatched. The CDR3 loop reads CASSESSGGYNEQFF. As DNA, the CDR3 is TGTGCCAGCAGTGAAAGTAGCGGGGGGTACAATGAGCAGTTCTTC.

The chain has TRBV7-9 and TRBJ1-4, with 7 positions matching TRBD1. V shed 4 bases and J 5 bases; nucleotides not matched to a gene: 10. The CDR3 contains 16 residues. Germline lookup yields CDR1 SEHNR and CDR2 FQNEAQ (reference sequence). The CDR3 coding sequence is TGTGCCAGCAGCTCGACAGGGTCAGGGTTCAATGAAAAACTGTTTTTT. Amino acids: CASSSTGSGFNEKLFF.

The rearrangement links TRBV29-1 to TRBJ1-6; D might be TRBD1 (6 bases). Trimming shortened V by 4 bases and J by 1 base, and 17 bases separated the two germline ends. The length of the CDR3 is 17 residues. Germline loops: CDR1 SQVTM, CDR2 ANQGSEA. The CDR3 protein is CSVGKDFDRSYNSPLHF. The CDR3 DNA reads TGCAGCGTTGGCAAAGATTTTGACAGGTCCTATAATTCACCCCTCCACTTT.

V usage is TRBV28 and J usage is TRBJ2-3; D remains unclear. Trimming took 3 bases from V and 6 from J, leaving 7 bases between them. In germline, CDR1 is MDHEN, CDR2 SYDVKM. The length of the CDR3 is 12 residues. CDR3 nucleotide sequence: TGTGCCAGCAGTTTTTTAAGGGATACGCAGTATTTT. Its translation: CASSFLRDTQYF.

The chain uses TRBV27 and TRBJ1-6; D is possibly TRBD1 (6 bases). From germline, CDR1 is MNHEY and CDR2 SMNVEV (reference sequence). The length of the CDR3 is 16 residues. V gave up 1 base and J gave up 6 bases, with 13 bases separating them. CDR3: CASSLWGRILNSPLHF. Here the CDR3 DNA reads TGTGCCAGCAGTTTATGGGGGCGCATCCTTAATTCACCCCTCCACTTT.

The chain couples TRBV7-2 to TRBJ2-7, with 7 bases matching TRBD1. The CDR3 consists of 13 residues. Germline V gene data show CDR1 as SGHTA and CDR2 as FQGNSA. With V trimmed by 0 bases and J by 6 bases, 2 bases remained unmatched. The CDR3 here is CASSLATGVEQYF. The CDR3 region has the DNA TGTGCCAGCAGCTTAGCTACAGGGGTCGAGCAGTACTTC.

This rearrangement joins TRBV20-1 to TRBJ1-5; 9 positions agree with TRBD1. V gave up 3 bases and J gave up 1 base; unmatched junction bases: 4. The CDR3 contains 15 residues. Germline-derived CDR1 and CDR2 are DFQATT and SNEGSKA (reference sequence). The CDR3 sequence is CSASAQGASNQPQHF. The CDR3 bases are TGCAGTGCTAGTGCACAGGGGGCAAGCAATCAGCCCCAGCATTTT.

The CDR3 DNA reads TGTGCCAGTAGTTACAGGGTAGGAGATGAGCAGTTCTTC. It yields the protein CASSYRVGDEQFF. This chain uses TRBV19 with TRBJ2-1; D is perhaps TRBD1 (6 bases). The CDR3 runs to 13 residues. The V gene lost 5 bases and the J gene lost 8 bases, with 13 bases spanning the gap. From germline, CDR1 is LNHDA and CDR2 SQIVND (reference sequence). The full variable domain, with the rest looked up from reference TRBV19 and TRBJ2-1, is DGGITQSPKYLFRKEGQNVTLSCEQNLNHDAMYWYRQDPGQGLRLIYYSQIVNDFQKGDIAEGYSVSREKKESFPLTVTSAQKNPTAFYLCASSYRVGDEQFFGPGTRLTVL.

This chain connects TRBV9 to TRBJ2-1; 10 nucleotides line up with TRBD1. CDR1 and CDR2 from the germline V gene are SGDLS and YYNGEE. V lost 3 bases, J lost 7 bases, and 10 bases stayed unmatched. The CDR3 covers 16 residues. CDR3 DNA sequence: TGTGCCAGCAGCGCTGCCGTGGGGACAGGGGTAAATGAGCAGTTCTTC. Its translation: CASSAAVGTGVNEQFF.

The chain has TRBV18 and TRBJ1-5, with TRBD1 identical over 10 bases. Germline CDR1 is KGHSH and CDR2 is LQKENI. V dropped 4 bases and J dropped 6; count of bases not matched to a gene: 6. This CDR3 has 15 residues. The CDR3 sequence is CASSLGQGQGQPQHF. The CDR3 DNA follows: TGTGCCAGCTCACTGGGACAGGGGCAGGGTCAGCCCCAGCATTTT.

This chain links TRBV7-9 with TRBJ2-1; 10 nucleotides match TRBD2. The V segment lost 0 bases and the J segment 7 bases; nucleotides outside the gene matches: 9. This CDR3 is built from 17 residues. Germline CDR1 and CDR2: SEHNR and FQNEAQ (reference sequence). The CDR3 DNA follows: TGTGCCAGCAGCTTAGCCCCTCTAGCGGGGGTTGGAAATGAGCAGTTCTTC. Translated: CASSLAPLAGVGNEQFF.

The chain is built from TRBV2 and TRBJ2-5, with TRBD2 identical over 8 bases. V shed 6 bases, J shed 4 bases, and the junction held 7 bases outside the gene matches. The CDR3 spans 14 residues. The germline CDR1 and CDR2 sequences are SNHLY and FYNNEI. CDR3 coding DNA: TGTGCCAGCAGGAGTACGGGGGGGTCAGAGACCCAGTACTTC. Translating gives CASRSTGGSETQYF.

The count of this clone is one. V usage is TRBV29-1 and J usage is TRBJ1-1, with 8 positions matching TRBD1. The CDR3 totals 16 residues. The trim removed 6 bases at V and 3 bases at J, leaving 15 bases unmatched. Germline V gene sequence: CDR1 SQVTM, CDR2 ANQGSEA. The CDR3, as DNA: TGCAGCGTCCCAAATCAACGACAGGGGTATGACACTGAAGCTTTCTTT. This gives the protein CSVPNQRQGYDTEAFF.

The chain recombines TRBV27 with TRBJ2-3; D gene ambiguous. Between the trimmed V and J ends, which lost 7 bases and 1 base, there was a span of 15 bases. The CDR3 runs 15 residues. Germline-derived CDR1 and CDR2 are MNHEY and SMNVEV (reference sequence). This CDR3 reads CASTLGPLGTDTQYF. CDR3 sequence (DNA): TGTGCCAGCACCCTTGGACCGCTCGGCACAGATACGCAGTATTTT.

The rearrangement links TRBV10-2 to TRBJ1-1; no firm D call. Germline loops: CDR1 WSHSY, CDR2 SAAADI. This CDR3 has 12 amino acids. The ends were cut back, 0 bases at V and 6 bases at J, with 5 bases in the middle. Here the CDR3 reads CASSESGAEAFF. CDR3 bases: TGCGCCAGCAGTGAGTCCGGCGCTGAAGCTTTCTTT.

The chain uses TRBV12-3 or TRBV12-4 and TRBJ1-1; D remains ambiguous. Trimming took 6 bases from V and 1 from J, leaving 9 bases between them. This CDR3 has 13 amino acids. CDR3 nucleotides: TGTGCCAGCAGCCTATTCAAGAACACTGAAGCTTTCTTT. It is translated as CASSLFKNTEAFF.

The V gene is TRBV19, the J gene TRBJ1-5, with TRBD1 matching over 7 bases. Per germline, CDR1 LNHDA and CDR2 SQIVND (reference sequence). The V segment lost 4 bases and the J segment 6 bases; nucleotides outside the gene matches: 6. There are 14 residues in the CDR3. The CDR3 here is CASSRGGAGQPQHF. CDR3 bases: TGTGCCAGTAGTAGAGGGGGCGCAGGTCAGCCCCAGCATTTT.

V gene TRBV2 combines with J gene TRBJ2-5; 7 positions match TRBD1. Trimming cost V 4 bases and J 4 bases; bases outside gene matches: 3. The length of the CDR3 is 13 residues. The germline V gene encodes CDR1 SNHLY and CDR2 FYNNEI. The CDR3 sequence: CASSGGTAETQYF. The CDR3 bases are TGTGCCAGCAGTGGAGGGACAGCAGAGACCCAGTACTTC.

This chain uses TRBV11-2 with TRBJ1-1; a possible D gene is TRBD1 (5 bases). V was trimmed by 5 bases and J by 4 bases, leaving 14 bases between them. The CDR3 runs 14 residues. In germline, CDR1 is SGHAT, CDR2 FQNNGV. CDR3 DNA: TGTGCCAGCAGCCCCGCGGGGGGTTTCACTGAAGCTTTCTTT. It is translated as CASSPAGGFTEAFF.